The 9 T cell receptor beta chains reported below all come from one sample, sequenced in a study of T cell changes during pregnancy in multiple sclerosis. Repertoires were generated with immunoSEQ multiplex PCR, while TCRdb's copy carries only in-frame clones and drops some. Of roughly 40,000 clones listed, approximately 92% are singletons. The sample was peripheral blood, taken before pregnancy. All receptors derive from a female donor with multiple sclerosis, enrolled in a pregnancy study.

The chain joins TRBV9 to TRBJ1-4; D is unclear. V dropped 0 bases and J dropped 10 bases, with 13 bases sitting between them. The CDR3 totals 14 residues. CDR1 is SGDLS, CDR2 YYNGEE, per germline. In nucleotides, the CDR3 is TGTGCCAGCAGCGTAGCAGGAGGGTTGGGAAAACTGTTTTTT. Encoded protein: CASSVAGGLGKLFF.

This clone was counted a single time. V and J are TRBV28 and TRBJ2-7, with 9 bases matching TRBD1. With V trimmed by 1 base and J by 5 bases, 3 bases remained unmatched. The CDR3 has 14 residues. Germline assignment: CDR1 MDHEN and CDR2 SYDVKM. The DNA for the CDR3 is TGTGCCAGCAGTTTATCACAGGGGGCAAACGAGCAGTACTTC. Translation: CASSLSQGANEQYF.

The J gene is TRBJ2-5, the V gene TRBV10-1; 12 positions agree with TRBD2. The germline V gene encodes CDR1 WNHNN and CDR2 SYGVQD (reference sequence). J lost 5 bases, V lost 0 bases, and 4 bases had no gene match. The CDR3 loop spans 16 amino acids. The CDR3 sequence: CASSESYLAGGETQYF. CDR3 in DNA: TGCGCCAGCAGTGAGTCGTATCTAGCGGGAGGGGAGACCCAGTACTTC.

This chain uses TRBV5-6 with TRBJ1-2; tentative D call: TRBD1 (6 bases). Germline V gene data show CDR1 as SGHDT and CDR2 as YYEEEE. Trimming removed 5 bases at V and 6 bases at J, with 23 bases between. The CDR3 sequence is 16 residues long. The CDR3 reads CASRLRAQGKLNGYTF. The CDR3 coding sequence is TGTGCCAGCAGGTTAAGGGCACAGGGAAAGTTAAATGGCTACACCTTC. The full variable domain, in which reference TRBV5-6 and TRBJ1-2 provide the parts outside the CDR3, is DAGVTQSPTHLIKTRGQQVTLRCSPKSGHDTVSWYQQALGQGPQFIFQYYEEEERQRGNFPDRFSGHQFPNYSSELNVNALLLGDSALYLCASRLRAQGKLNGYTFGSGTRLTVV.

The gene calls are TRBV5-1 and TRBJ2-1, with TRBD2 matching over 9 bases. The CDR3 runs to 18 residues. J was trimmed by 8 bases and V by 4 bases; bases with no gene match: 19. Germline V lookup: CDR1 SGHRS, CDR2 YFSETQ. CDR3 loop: CASSRISYASGIVDEQFF. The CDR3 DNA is TGCGCCAGCAGCCGGATTAGTTATGCTAGCGGGATCGTCGATGAGCAGTTCTTC.

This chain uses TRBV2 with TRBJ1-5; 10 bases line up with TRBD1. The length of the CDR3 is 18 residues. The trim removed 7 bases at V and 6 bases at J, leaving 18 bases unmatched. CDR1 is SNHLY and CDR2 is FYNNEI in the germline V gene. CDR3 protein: CASTWRRGDRGQAQPQHF. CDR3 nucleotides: TGTGCCAGCACCTGGCGAAGGGGCGACAGGGGGCAGGCTCAGCCCCAGCATTTT.

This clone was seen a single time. The CDR3 DNA reads TGTGCCAGCAGTGAAAGACTTACGGGGGACTCCTACAATGAGCAGTTCTTC. This translates into CASSERLTGDSYNEQFF. The gene calls are TRBV2 and TRBJ2-1; tentative D call: TRBD2 (6 bases). This CDR3 comprises 17 residues. Trimming cost V 2 bases and J 0 bases, with 14 bases left between them. The germline gives CDR1 SNHLY, CDR2 FYNNEI.

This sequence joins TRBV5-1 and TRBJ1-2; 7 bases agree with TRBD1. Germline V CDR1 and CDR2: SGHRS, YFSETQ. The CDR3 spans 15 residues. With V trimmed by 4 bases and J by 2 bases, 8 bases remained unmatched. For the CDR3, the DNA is TGCGCCAGCAGCAGAACCCGGGACAGCAACTATGGCTACACCTTC. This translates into CASSRTRDSNYGYTF.

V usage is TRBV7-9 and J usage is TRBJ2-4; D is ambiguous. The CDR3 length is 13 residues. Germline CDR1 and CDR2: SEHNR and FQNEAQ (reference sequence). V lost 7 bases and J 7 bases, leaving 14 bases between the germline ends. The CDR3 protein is CASTPASRNIQYF. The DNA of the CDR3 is TGTGCCAGCACCCCAGCTAGTAGGAACATTCAGTACTTC.